Listed below are T cell receptor beta chains from one sample, sequenced in a study of regulatory T cells in long-lasting Graves disease. TCRdb re-called the multiplex PCR reads through MiXCR, storing one row per CDR3 protein. The sample has roughly 260,000 distinct CDR3 sequences, 15% to 20% seen once. In addition, the sample was reused for a study of T cells in Graves' hyperthyroidism and ophthalmopathy.

Here the sequenced sample was peripheral blood mononuclear cells (PBMCs), taken at new diagnosis, from a patient treated with antithyroid drugs. Receptor source: a woman in her twenties or thirties with Graves disease. The CDR3 runs from the conserved cysteine through the conserved F or W. The order of the fields is V gene, J gene, D gene, clone size, CDR3 DNA, CDR3 protein. The D gene is left open where the match is weak. The size field is filled for only some rows; it gives once, few, many or a size class.

V gene: TRBV10-1; J gene: TRBJ2-5; D gene: TRBD2; clone size: few; CDR3 DNA: TGCGCCAGCAGTGAAGGGGGACTAGCGGGGACCCTTTACCTCCAAGAGACCCAGTACTTC; CDR3 protein: CASSEGGLAGTLYLQETQYF
V gene: TRBV7-2; J gene: TRBJ1-6; D gene: NA; clone size: many; CDR3 DNA: TGTGCCAGCAGCTTAATCTCAGGGCCAAAGTCACCCCTCCACTTT; CDR3 protein: CASSLISGPKSPLHF
V gene: TRBV7-8; J gene: TRBJ2-7; D gene: NA; clone size: many; CDR3 DNA: TGTGCCAGCAGCTTAGTAGGGGGGCACGAGCAGTACTTC; CDR3 protein: CASSLVGGHEQYF
V gene: TRBV29-1; J gene: TRBJ2-6; D gene: NA; clone size: NA; CDR3 DNA: TGCAGCGTTGAATTCGGACCGAGCTCTGGGGCCAACGTCCTGACTTTC; CDR3 protein: CSVEFGPSSGANVLTF
V gene: TRBV18; J gene: TRBJ1-1; D gene: NA; clone size: many; CDR3 DNA: TGTGCCAGCTCAGCCAGAGTTGTGAACACTGAAGCTTTCTTT; CDR3 protein: CASSARVVNTEAFF
V gene: TRBV12-3/TRBV12-4; J gene: TRBJ1-2; D gene: NA; clone size: many; CDR3 DNA: TGTGCCAGCAGTTTACGCGGGGAGGGCTATGGCTACACCTTC; CDR3 protein: CASSLRGEGYGYTF
V gene: TRBV5-4; J gene: TRBJ1-6; D gene: NA; clone size: NA; CDR3 DNA: TGTGCCAGCAGCTTGTATGAAGGGATCGGTTCACCCCTCCACTTT; CDR3 protein: CASSLYEGIGSPLHF
V gene: TRBV29-1; J gene: TRBJ1-2; D gene: NA; clone size: many; CDR3 DNA: TGCAGCGTTGAAGTGGCACAGTCGAGGAACTATGGCTACACCTTC; CDR3 protein: CSVEVAQSRNYGYTF
V gene: TRBV10-2; J gene: TRBJ1-2; D gene: TRBD1; clone size: few; CDR3 DNA: TGCGCCAGTGCAGGGGGTCATGGCTACACCTTC; CDR3 protein: CASAGGHGYTF
V gene: TRBV19; J gene: TRBJ2-6; D gene: NA; clone size: NA; CDR3 DNA: TGTGCCAGCCATAACATTCTCGGGGCCAACGTCCTGACTTTC; CDR3 protein: CASHNILGANVLTF
V gene: TRBV20-1; J gene: TRBJ1-5; D gene: NA; clone size: NA; CDR3 DNA: TGCAGTGCTAGAGGGACAAATCAGCCCCAGCATTTT; CDR3 protein: CSARGTNQPQHF
V gene: TRBV5-1; J gene: TRBJ1-2; D gene: NA; clone size: many; CDR3 DNA: TGCGCCAGCAGCTTGGAGGCCCCAGGCGGCTATGGCTACACCTTC; CDR3 protein: CASSLEAPGGYGYTF
V gene: TRBV19; J gene: TRBJ1-3; D gene: NA; clone size: few; CDR3 DNA: TGTGCCAGTAAGGGGACACACTCTGGAAACACCATATATTTT; CDR3 protein: CASKGTHSGNTIYF
V gene: TRBV6-2/TRBV6-3; J gene: TRBJ2-5; D gene: TRBD2; clone size: many; CDR3 DNA: TGTGCCAGCAGTACTCCCGTAGCGGGGAAAAGCCTCAAAGAGACCCAGTACTTC; CDR3 protein: CASSTPVAGKSLKETQYF
V gene: TRBV5-1; J gene: TRBJ1-2; D gene: NA; clone size: many; CDR3 DNA: TGCGCCAGCAGCTTAGGGCAAACGACTAACTATGGCTACACCTTC; CDR3 protein: CASSLGQTTNYGYTF
V gene: TRBV6-5; J gene: TRBJ2-4; D gene: NA; clone size: many; CDR3 DNA: TGTGCCAGCAGTTACTCCACGGGTCTAGCCAAAAACATTCAGTACTTC; CDR3 protein: CASSYSTGLAKNIQYF
V gene: TRBV6-2/TRBV6-3; J gene: TRBJ1-1; D gene: NA; clone size: NA; CDR3 DNA: TGTGCCAGCAGTTTAAAAGCCAGTAGGGCTTTCTTT; CDR3 protein: CASSLKASRAFF
V gene: TRBV14; J gene: TRBJ2-1; D gene: TRBD2; clone size: few; CDR3 DNA: TGTGCCAGCAGCCTCAGACCGGGACTAGCGGGAAATGAGCAGTTCTTC; CDR3 protein: CASSLRPGLAGNEQFF
V gene: TRBV12-5; J gene: TRBJ2-2; D gene: NA; clone size: many; CDR3 DNA: TGTGCTAGTGGTTTGGAGGGATCCACCGGGGAGCTGTTTTTT; CDR3 protein: CASGLEGSTGELFF
V gene: TRBV19; J gene: TRBJ1-2; D gene: NA; clone size: few; CDR3 DNA: TGTGCCAGTAGTGATACCGGGAGTTATGGCTACACCTTC; CDR3 protein: CASSDTGSYGYTF
V gene: TRBV4-1; J gene: TRBJ2-7; D gene: NA; clone size: few; CDR3 DNA: TGCGCCAGCAGCCAAGCACAGGGCGGCGGCGAGCAGTACTTC; CDR3 protein: CASSQAQGGGEQYF
V gene: TRBV20-1; J gene: TRBJ2-5; D gene: TRBD2; clone size: many; CDR3 DNA: TGCAGTGCCGACCCTCTAGCGGGGGGACGAGAGACCCAGTACTTC; CDR3 protein: CSADPLAGGRETQYF
V gene: TRBV2; J gene: TRBJ1-1; D gene: NA; clone size: many; CDR3 DNA: TGTGCCAGCAGTGCGATAGCAGGGGAAGCTTTCTTT; CDR3 protein: CASSAIAGEAFF
V gene: TRBV3-1; J gene: TRBJ2-7; D gene: NA; clone size: many; CDR3 DNA: TGTGCCAGCACCCTGGGGGGGGCGGACGAGCAGTACTTC; CDR3 protein: CASTLGGADEQYF
V gene: TRBV12-3/TRBV12-4; J gene: TRBJ1-1; D gene: NA; clone size: many; CDR3 DNA: TGTGCCAGCAGTACCCACAGGACAGCAAACACTGAAGCTTTCTTT; CDR3 protein: CASSTHRTANTEAFF
V gene: TRBV12-3/TRBV12-4; J gene: TRBJ1-2; D gene: NA; clone size: many; CDR3 DNA: TGTGCCAGCAGTCTGGGGGCGATCGGCCACACCTTC; CDR3 protein: CASSLGAIGHTF
V gene: TRBV7-9; J gene: TRBJ2-1; D gene: TRBD2; clone size: many; CDR3 DNA: TGTGCCAGTAAGAGCGGGGAGGGGTACAATGAGCAGTTCTTC; CDR3 protein: CASKSGEGYNEQFF
V gene: TRBV9; J gene: TRBJ1-2; D gene: NA; clone size: NA; CDR3 DNA: TGTGCCAGCAGCGTAGCACCTCAGAATGGCTACACCTTC; CDR3 protein: CASSVAPQNGYTF
V gene: TRBV27; J gene: TRBJ2-7; D gene: TRBD2; clone size: many; CDR3 DNA: TGTGCCAGCAGTTCGCTCCTAGCGGGGGGTTACGAGCAGTACTTC; CDR3 protein: CASSSLLAGGYEQYF
V gene: TRBV12-3/TRBV12-4; J gene: TRBJ2-5; D gene: NA; clone size: many; CDR3 DNA: TGTGCCAGCAGTTTGGGACGGCAAGAGACCCAGTACTTC; CDR3 protein: CASSLGRQETQYF
V gene: TRBV3-1; J gene: TRBJ2-6; D gene: NA; clone size: NA; CDR3 DNA: TGTGCCAGCAGCCAAGAAGCCCAAGCGGCGATCTCTGGGGCCAACGTCCTGACTTTC; CDR3 protein: CASSQEAQAAISGANVLTF
V gene: TRBV6-2/TRBV6-3; J gene: TRBJ2-1; D gene: NA; clone size: many; CDR3 DNA: TGTGCCAGCAGTTACCAACGGGCGGGTGAGCAGTTCTTC; CDR3 protein: CASSYQRAGEQFF
V gene: TRBV20-1; J gene: TRBJ2-3; D gene: NA; clone size: NA; CDR3 DNA: TGCAGTGCTATACGGGGGTTGAGCACAGATACGCAGTATTTT; CDR3 protein: CSAIRGLSTDTQYF
V gene: TRBV2; J gene: TRBJ1-6; D gene: NA; clone size: many; CDR3 DNA: TGTGCCAGCAGTGAAGTGAGGGTCATGGGCTCACCCCTCCACTTT; CDR3 protein: CASSEVRVMGSPLHF
V gene: TRBV3-1; J gene: TRBJ1-4; D gene: NA; clone size: NA; CDR3 DNA: TGTGCCAGCAGCCAAGCGGACACCCTAGGAGAAAAACTGTTTTTT; CDR3 protein: CASSQADTLGEKLFF
V gene: TRBV18; J gene: TRBJ2-1; D gene: NA; clone size: many; CDR3 DNA: TGTGCCAGCTCACCCAGCAGTCTCTCCTACAATGAGCAGTTCTTC; CDR3 protein: CASSPSSLSYNEQFF
V gene: TRBV14; J gene: TRBJ1-1; D gene: NA; clone size: many; CDR3 DNA: TGTGCCAGCAGCGGCAACGGACAGAGGCTGAACACTGAAGCTTTCTTT; CDR3 protein: CASSGNGQRLNTEAFF
V gene: TRBV20-1; J gene: TRBJ2-3; D gene: TRBD2; clone size: many; CDR3 DNA: TGCAGTGCCCCGGTGACGGGGGGGCCGACAGATACGCAGTATTTT; CDR3 protein: CSAPVTGGPTDTQYF
V gene: TRBV7-3; J gene: TRBJ2-1; D gene: TRBD2; clone size: NA; CDR3 DNA: TGTGCCAGCAGCCCGACTAGCGGGGGGGGTGGGGCGGGCTACAATGAGCAGTTCTTC; CDR3 protein: CASSPTSGGGGAGYNEQFF
V gene: TRBV19; J gene: TRBJ1-6; D gene: NA; clone size: many; CDR3 DNA: TGTGCCAGTAGGTCGGGGCAGAATAATTCACCCCTCCACTTT; CDR3 protein: CASRSGQNNSPLHF
V gene: TRBV27; J gene: TRBJ2-7; D gene: NA; clone size: many; CDR3 DNA: TGTGCCAGCAGTTTCTACAGTACCCACTACGAGCAGTACTTC; CDR3 protein: CASSFYSTHYEQYF
V gene: TRBV5-1; J gene: TRBJ1-3; D gene: TRBD1; clone size: many; CDR3 DNA: TGCGCCAGCAGCGCCGGACAGGCTTTTGGAAACACCATATATTTT; CDR3 protein: CASSAGQAFGNTIYF
V gene: TRBV10-3; J gene: TRBJ1-2; D gene: NA; clone size: many; CDR3 DNA: TGTGCCATCGTTGGGTCGGGGGAAGGTGGCTACACCTTC; CDR3 protein: CAIVGSGEGGYTF
V gene: TRBV29-1; J gene: TRBJ2-5; D gene: NA; clone size: many; CDR3 DNA: TGCAGCGTATCGGGCGGTGTGGGCGAGACCCAGTACTTC; CDR3 protein: CSVSGGVGETQYF
V gene: TRBV18; J gene: TRBJ1-5; D gene: NA; clone size: many; CDR3 DNA: TGTGCCAGCTCACCAAGAACTCAGGGTTTACAGCCCCAGCATTTT; CDR3 protein: CASSPRTQGLQPQHF
V gene: TRBV10-3; J gene: TRBJ1-2; D gene: NA; clone size: many; CDR3 DNA: TGTGCCATCAGTCGGACAGCTAACTATGGCTACACCTTC; CDR3 protein: CAISRTANYGYTF
V gene: TRBV6-1; J gene: TRBJ1-6; D gene: NA; clone size: many; CDR3 DNA: TGTGCCAGCAGTACCCCAAGGGCAGGCGGATCACCCCTCCACTTT; CDR3 protein: CASSTPRAGGSPLHF
V gene: TRBV9; J gene: TRBJ1-2; D gene: NA; clone size: NA; CDR3 DNA: TGTGCCAGCAGCGCAAGGGCTGCTCTTGGCTATGGCTACACCTTC; CDR3 protein: CASSARAALGYGYTF
V gene: TRBV19; J gene: TRBJ2-2; D gene: TRBD2; clone size: once; CDR3 DNA: TGTGCCAGCAAATTACCTAGCGGGGCGGAGAGGTCTGGGGAGCTGTTTTTT; CDR3 protein: CASKLPSGAERSGELFF
V gene: TRBV12-3/TRBV12-4; J gene: TRBJ2-1; D gene: NA; clone size: many; CDR3 DNA: TGTGCCAGCAGTTTCGTCGGCGAGCAGTTCTTC; CDR3 protein: CASSFVGEQFF
V gene: TRBV20-1; J gene: TRBJ1-3; D gene: NA; clone size: NA; CDR3 DNA: TGCAGTGCTAGAGGGGCAGGAAAGTCCACCATATATTTT; CDR3 protein: CSARGAGKSTIYF
V gene: TRBV7-9; J gene: TRBJ2-7; D gene: NA; clone size: many; CDR3 DNA: TGTGCCAGCAGCTTAGCGTTTAGGGGGTTAAACGAGCAGTACTTC; CDR3 protein: CASSLAFRGLNEQYF
V gene: TRBV5-1; J gene: TRBJ1-6; D gene: NA; clone size: NA; CDR3 DNA: TGCGCCAGCAGCGAACGGGCGGATTCACCCCTCCACTTT; CDR3 protein: CASSERADSPLHF
V gene: TRBV5-1; J gene: TRBJ2-3; D gene: NA; clone size: NA; CDR3 DNA: TGCGCCAGCAGAGAAGAAGTCACAGATACGCAGTATTTT; CDR3 protein: CASREEVTDTQYF
V gene: TRBV25-1; J gene: TRBJ1-1; D gene: NA; clone size: many; CDR3 DNA: TGTGCCAGCAGTGAACCGGGACACCTGAACACTGAAGCTTTCTTT; CDR3 protein: CASSEPGHLNTEAFF